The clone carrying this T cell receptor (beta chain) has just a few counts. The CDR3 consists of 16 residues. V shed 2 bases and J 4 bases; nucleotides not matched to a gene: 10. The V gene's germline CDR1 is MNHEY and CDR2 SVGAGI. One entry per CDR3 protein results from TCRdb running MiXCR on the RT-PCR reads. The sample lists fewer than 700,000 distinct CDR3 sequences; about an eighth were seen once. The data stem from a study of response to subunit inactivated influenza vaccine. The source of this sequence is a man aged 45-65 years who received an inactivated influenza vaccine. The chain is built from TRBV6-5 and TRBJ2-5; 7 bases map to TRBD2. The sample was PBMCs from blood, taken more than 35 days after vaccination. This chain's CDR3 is CASSYPIAGRIETQYF. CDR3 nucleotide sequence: TGTGCCAGCAGTTACCCCATAGCGGGTAGGATAGAGACCCAGTACTTC.